Sequencing of this TCR beta chain was carried out in a study of blood T cell repertoires in COVID-19. Profiled with immunoSEQ multiplex PCR; TCRdb holds only in-frame clones, not every one. Among some 260,000 clones, approximately 85% were seen once, and the ten largest hold approximately 0.7%. Germline lookup yields CDR1 MDHEN and CDR2 SYDVKM. V was clipped by 6 bases and J by 5 bases, with 13 bases between them. The CDR3 is 13 amino acids. The origin of this receptor is a human donor in a cohort sampled during active COVID-19. Sequencing was carried out using peripheral blood. The gene calls are TRBV28 and TRBJ1-1, with D perhaps matching TRBD1 (6 bases). In DNA form, the CDR3 reads TGTGCCAGCAGCCTCAACAGGGAAACTGAAGCTTTCTTT. This sequence encodes CASSLNRETEAFF.